This T cell receptor beta chain stems from a study of T cell repertoires in cytomegalovirus infection. For this clonotype: One base away lies a much larger clone, so this may be a sequencing read error.

CDR3 length: 18 residues. Germline V CDR1 and CDR2: SGHTA, FQGNSA. Each CDR3 protein gets one entry after TCRdb re-called the reads with MiXCR. This sample yields 200,000 to 300,000 distinct CDR3 sequences, of which roughly 9% are seen a single time; over 12% belongs to the top ten. This TCR was recovered from a human donor in good health (CMV status not recorded). Some clones in this sample may be carry-over from other donors' samples. Sequencing input: PBMCs. The chain links TRBV7-2 to TRBJ2-1, with 8 bases aligning to TRBD2. The CDR3 region has the DNA TGTGCCAGCAGCTTATCGTCCACCGGGGGGGTTTCCTGCAATGAGCAGTTCTTC. Protein sequence: CASSLSSTGGVSCNEQFF.